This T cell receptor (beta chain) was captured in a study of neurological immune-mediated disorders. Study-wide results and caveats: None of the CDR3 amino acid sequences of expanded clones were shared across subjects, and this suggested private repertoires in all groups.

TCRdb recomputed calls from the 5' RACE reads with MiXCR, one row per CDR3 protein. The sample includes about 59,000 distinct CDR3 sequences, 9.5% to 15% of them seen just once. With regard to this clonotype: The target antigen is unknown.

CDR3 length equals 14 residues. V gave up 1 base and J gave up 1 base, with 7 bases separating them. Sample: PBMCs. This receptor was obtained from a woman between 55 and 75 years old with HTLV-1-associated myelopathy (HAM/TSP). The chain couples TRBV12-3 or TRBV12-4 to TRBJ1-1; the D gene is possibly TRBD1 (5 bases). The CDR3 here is CASSLGDPNTEAFF. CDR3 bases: TGTGCCAGCAGTTTAGGGGACCCGAACACTGAAGCTTTCTTT.